This T cell receptor (beta chain) was found in a study of shared T cell receptors in the human thymus. Produced via immunoSEQ multiplex PCR; TCRdb's table is partial and in-frame only. The repertoire includes hundreds of thousands of clones, 85% to 90% of them detected once, and 0.0085% to 0.012% sits in the top ten. V lost 4 bases to trimming and J lost 2 bases, with 17 bases between them. Germline V CDR1 and CDR2: MNHEY, SMNVEV (reference sequence). This CDR3 contains 16 residues. These data were also reused for a study on human thymus T cells. That paper notes: Corrective cardiac surgery supplied the resected thymus tissue. Thymic and blood repertoires appeared to display a bias in their usage of V and J genes. Thymic TCR repertoires of unrelated people reportedly overlapped highly.

Input material: thymocytes. The receptor comes from a boy younger than two with a congenital heart defect. This rearrangement joins TRBV27 to TRBJ1-2, with D possibly being TRBD1 (6 bases). Here the CDR3 reads CASSYRGRGGNYGYTF. In nucleotides, the CDR3 is TGTGCCAGCAGTTACCGGGGTCGTGGGGGCAACTATGGCTACACCTTC.